This T cell receptor (beta chain) was identified during a study of chemoradiotherapy in HPV16-positive cancers. Produced via immunoSEQ multiplex PCR; TCRdb's table is partial and in-frame only. The sample has approximately 23,000 clones, just under 75% seen once. V trimming: 4 bases; J trimming: 0 bases; junction bases outside the gene matches: 14. Germline V gene lookup returns CDR1 SGHRS and CDR2 YFSETQ. The CDR3 extends over 20 amino acids. The chain couples TRBV5-1 to TRBJ2-3, with TRBD2 identical over 13 bases. The TCR comes from a human donor with HPV-associated anogenital cancer. This specimen was acquired from a patient who underwent chemoradiotherapy. The CDR3 protein is CASSPWTSGSAQQSTDTQYF. DNA for the CDR3: TGCGCCAGCAGCCCCTGGACTAGCGGGAGCGCCCAGCAAAGCACAGATACGCAGTATTTT.